The 21 T cell receptor beta chains reported below all come from one sample, sequenced in a study of blood T cell repertoires in COVID-19. The assay was immunoSEQ multiplex PCR, and TCRdb's table has in-frame clones only and misses some. The sample comprises roughly 400,000 clones, just over 90% of which are singletons, and over 0.7% rests with the top ten. Material for sequencing was PBMCs or T cells enriched from blood (not recorded which). Receptor source: a woman between 40 and 50 years old who had been exposed to COVID-19.

The CDR3 loop is CASSGHPAGNTEAFF. The CDR3 region has the DNA TGTGCCAGCAGTGGACACCCGGCGGGGAACACTGAAGCTTTCTTT. The rearrangement joins TRBV2 to TRBJ1-1; D remains ambiguous. This CDR3 contains 15 residues. Germline assignment: CDR1 SNHLY and CDR2 FYNNEI. V shed 4 bases and J shed 1 base, with 13 bases lying between them.

In its sample, this clone was seen once. The J gene is TRBJ2-1, the V gene TRBV5-4, with D maybe TRBD2 (6 bases). Germline V gives CDR1 SGHNT, CDR2 YYREEE (reference sequence). CDR3 length equals 15 residues. V shed 1 base and J shed 5 bases, with 13 bases lying between them. The CDR3 DNA is TGTGCCAGCAGCTTGCCCCAGCGGGCCAACAATGAGCAGTTCTTC. Its translation is CASSLPQRANNEQFF.

The V call is TRBV27, the J call TRBJ2-7; tentatively, D is TRBD1 (5 bases). Germline assignment: CDR1 MNHEY and CDR2 SMNVEV (reference sequence). This CDR3 has 16 residues. The V gene lost 4 bases and the J gene lost 3 bases, with 19 bases spanning the gap. CDR3 sequence reads: CASSSLTELNDYEQYF. The CDR3 bases are TGTGCCAGCAGTTCGTTGACAGAACTAAATGACTACGAGCAGTACTTC.

The rearrangement uses TRBV11-3 and TRBJ1-1; D is uncertain. The germline V gene has CDR1 SGHNT and CDR2 YENEEA. V was shortened by 3 bases and J by 4 bases, with 9 bases between the two germline ends. The CDR3 loop spans 13 amino acids. The CDR3 DNA reads TGTGCCAGCAGCTTGAATACGGGCACTGAAGCTTTCTTT. Encoded protein: CASSLNTGTEAFF.

V is TRBV19 and J is TRBJ2-2, with TRBD1 matching over 8 bases. Germline CDR1 and CDR2: LNHDA and SQIVND (reference sequence). There are 13 residues in the CDR3. V was pared by 9 bases and J by 7 bases, with 7 bases of the junction left unmatched. DNA of the CDR3: TGTGCCAGCACGGGACAGGTCAGCGGGGAGCTGTTTTTT. Its translation: CASTGQVSGELFF.

V gene TRBV27 combines with J gene TRBJ1-1, with D possibly TRBD1 on 5 matching bases. V was pared by 8 bases and J by 4 bases, with 14 bases between. This CDR3 region has 13 residues. Germline V gene sequence: CDR1 MNHEY, CDR2 SMNVEV (reference sequence). This CDR3 is CASGSRVGTEAFF. The CDR3 DNA reads TGTGCCAGCGGATCCAGGGTGGGCACTGAAGCTTTCTTT.

This clone was counted a single time. CDR3 nucleotides: TGTGCCAGCAGTTTGCGGGGGGGTCCCAATGAGCAGTTCTTC. Its translation is CASSLRGGPNEQFF. V and J are TRBV27 and TRBJ2-1; 9 nucleotides match TRBD2. V dropped 3 bases and J dropped 6; count of bases not matched to a gene: 3. Germline CDR1 is MNHEY and CDR2 is SMNVEV (reference sequence). The CDR3 contains 14 residues.

A few counts support this clone. The chain uses TRBV19 and TRBJ2-5; D is perhaps TRBD1 (5 bases). The V gene's germline CDR1 is LNHDA and CDR2 SQIVND (reference sequence). V shed 6 bases and J shed 1 base, with 6 bases lying between them. This CDR3 has 12 amino acids. The CDR3 coding sequence is TGTGCCAGTAGCCAGGGCCAAGAGACCCAGTACTTC. Encoded protein: CASSQGQETQYF.

The V and J genes are TRBV27 and TRBJ2-5; 7 bases fit TRBD1. There are 17 residues in the CDR3. V lost 3 bases to trimming and J lost 2 bases; unmatched junction nucleotides: 12. CDR1 is MNHEY, CDR2 SMNVEV, per germline (reference sequence). CDR3 amino acids: CASSFYPGTVAQETQYF. The CDR3 DNA is TGTGCCAGCAGTTTTTACCCCGGGACAGTAGCACAAGAGACCCAGTACTTC.

This clone was seen only a few times. This chain links TRBV7-9 with TRBJ2-7, with D tentatively TRBD1 (6 bases). CDR3 length equals 15 residues. V lost 4 bases to trimming and J lost 2 bases, with 15 bases between them. The V gene's germline CDR1 is SEHNR and CDR2 FQNEAQ (reference sequence). CDR3 sequence: CASSSGTGRPYEQYF. In DNA, the CDR3 is TGTGCCAGCAGCTCAGGAACAGGGAGACCCTACGAGCAGTACTTC.

This sequence joins TRBV11-1 and TRBJ1-1; 7 positions agree with TRBD1. The J segment lost 4 bases and the V segment lost 5 bases, leaving 7 bases of the junction unmatched. Germline-derived CDR1 and CDR2 are SGHAT and FQDESV (reference sequence). The CDR3 spans 14 residues. CDR3 DNA: TGTGCCAGCAGCCCGTGGGACAGCCCCACTGAAGCTTTCTTT. It codes for CASSPWDSPTEAFF.

Worth noting for this clone: The junction departs from germline at one end; a sequencing error may be responsible. The chain carries TRBV7-7 and TRBJ2-1; 8 nucleotides agree with TRBD1. CDR1 SSHAT and CDR2 FNYEAQ come from the germline V gene (reference sequence). The CDR3 is 15 amino acids. In DNA form, the CDR3 reads TGTGCTAGCAGCTACCAGGGGGCGTCTTACAATGAGCAGTTCTTC. Translated, it gives CASSYQGASYNEQFF. Combining the CDR3 with reference TRBV7-7 and TRBJ2-1 gives the whole variable domain GAGVSQSPRYKVTKRGQDVTLRCDPISSHATLYWYQQALGQGPEFLTYFNYEAQPDKSGLPSDRFSAERPEGSISTLTIQRTEQRDSAMYRCASSYQGASYNEQFFGPGTRLTVL.

The gene calls are TRBV5-4 and TRBJ2-5; D might be TRBD1 (6 bases). Germline V gene sequence: CDR1 SGHNT, CDR2 YYREEE (reference sequence). CDR3 size: 15 residues. With 0 bases removed from V and 6 bases from J, the gap between germline ends came to 15 bases. The CDR3 bases are TGTGCCAGCAGCTTGGCAGGGGTCGGGCAGCAGACCCAGTACTTC. Amino acid sequence: CASSLAGVGQQTQYF.

The V call is TRBV30, the J call TRBJ1-1; D is undetermined. This CDR3 region has 12 residues. The germline V gene has CDR1 GTSNPN and CDR2 SVGIG (reference sequence). V was cut by 2 bases and J by 0 bases, with 4 bases left in between. CDR3 protein: CAWSRLNTEAFF. CDR3 sequence (DNA): TGTGCCTGGAGTCGGTTGAACACTGAAGCTTTCTTT. The variable domain in full, completed from reference TRBV30 and TRBJ1-1, reads SQTIHQWPATLVQPVGSPLSLECTVEGTSNPNLYWYRQAAGRGLQLLFYSVGIGQISSEVPQNLSASRPQDRQFILSSKKLLLSDSGFYLCAWSRLNTEAFFGQGTRLTVV.

J is TRBJ1-5 and V is TRBV18; D is perhaps TRBD1 (6 bases). There are 16 residues in the CDR3. The V end was cut by 3 bases, the J end by 5 bases, with 17 bases between. The germline V gene encodes CDR1 KGHSH and CDR2 LQKENI. CDR3 amino acids: CASSPSGTNIHQPQHF. In DNA form, the CDR3 reads TGTGCCAGCTCACCTTCCGGGACAAACATCCATCAGCCCCAGCATTTT. The full variable domain, in which reference TRBV18 and TRBJ1-5 provide the parts outside the CDR3, is NAGVMQNPRHLVRRRGQEARLRCSPMKGHSHVYWYRQLPEEGLKFMVYLQKENIIDESGMPKERFSAEFPKEGPSILRIQQVVRGDSAAYFCASSPSGTNIHQPQHFGDGTRLSIL.

This clone was seen many times. This rearrangement joins TRBV3-1 (or the pseudogene TRBV3-2) to TRBJ1-2; D is possibly TRBD1 (6 bases). The length of the CDR3 is 14 residues. V was shortened by 4 bases and J by 7 bases, with 16 bases between the two germline ends. Germline V gene data show CDR1 as LGHDT and CDR2 as YNNKEL (reference sequence). The chain's CDR3 is CASSPYFLDSGYTF. In nucleotides, the CDR3 is TGTGCCAGCAGCCCTTATTTTCTGGACAGTGGCTACACCTTC.

This clone showed up just a few times. The V and J genes are TRBV2 and TRBJ2-7, with TRBD1 matching 7 bases. CDR1 SNHLY and CDR2 FYNNEI come from the germline V gene. V dropped 6 bases and J dropped 5; count of bases not matched to a gene: 7. The CDR3 length is 13 residues. The CDR3 DNA sequence: TGTGCCAGCAGACCGCGGACAGGCAACGAGCAGTACTTC. Encoded protein: CASRPRTGNEQYF.

The chain recombines TRBV9 with TRBJ1-1; D perhaps matches TRBD1 (6 bases). V lost 0 bases and J 3 bases, leaving 15 bases between the germline ends. CDR1 and CDR2 from the germline V gene are SGDLS and YYNGEE. The CDR3 extends over 16 amino acids. The DNA for the CDR3 is TGTGCCAGCAGCGTAGGCGGTGACAGGTGGGACACTGAAGCTTTCTTT. Residues: CASSVGGDRWDTEAFF.

The chain is built from TRBV29-1 and TRBJ1-2, with 8 bases aligning to TRBD1. V shed 5 bases, J shed 9 bases, and the junction held 14 bases outside the gene matches. Germline-derived CDR1 and CDR2 are SQVTM and ANQGSEA. The CDR3 runs to 14 residues. The CDR3 loop is CSVPGTGSAMSYTF. CDR3 DNA: TGCAGCGTTCCCGGGACAGGATCTGCTATGAGCTACACCTTC.

The chain joins TRBV11-2 to TRBJ1-1, with a weak D call TRBD1 (6 bases). The germline CDR1 and CDR2 sequences are SGHAT and FQNNGV. V lost 2 bases and J lost 6, with 7 bases in between. This CDR3 has 12 amino acids. Here the CDR3 reads CASSLQGPEAFF. The CDR3 DNA follows: TGTGCCAGCAGCTTACAGGGGCCTGAAGCTTTCTTT.

This chain links TRBV12-3 or TRBV12-4 with TRBJ2-3; tentative D call: TRBD2 (5 bases). Trimming stripped 3 bases from V and 8 bases from J, with 9 bases between. This CDR3 is 12 amino acids long. For the CDR3, the DNA is TGTGCCAGCAGTTTCGCCCGGGGTACGCAGTATTTT. Encoded protein: CASSFARGTQYF.